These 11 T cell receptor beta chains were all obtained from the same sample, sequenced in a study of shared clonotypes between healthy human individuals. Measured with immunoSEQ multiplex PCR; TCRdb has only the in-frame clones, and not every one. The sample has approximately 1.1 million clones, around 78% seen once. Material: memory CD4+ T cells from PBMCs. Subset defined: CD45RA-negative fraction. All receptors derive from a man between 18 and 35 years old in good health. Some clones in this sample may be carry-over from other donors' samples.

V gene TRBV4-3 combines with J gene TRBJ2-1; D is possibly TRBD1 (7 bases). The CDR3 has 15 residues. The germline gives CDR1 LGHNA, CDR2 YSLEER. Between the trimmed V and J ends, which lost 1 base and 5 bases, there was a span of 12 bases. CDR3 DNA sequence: TGCGCCAGCAGCCAAGTGGGGGGACAGAACAATGAGCAGTTCTTC. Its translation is CASSQVGGQNNEQFF.

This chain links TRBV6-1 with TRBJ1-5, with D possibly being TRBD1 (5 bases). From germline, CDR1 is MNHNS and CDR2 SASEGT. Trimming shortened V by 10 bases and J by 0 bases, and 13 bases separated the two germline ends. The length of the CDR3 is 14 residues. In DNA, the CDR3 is TGTGCCATACAGGAGACTTATAGCAATCAGCCCCAGCATTTT. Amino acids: CAIQETYSNQPQHF.

CDR3 bases: TGCAGCGTTGCCAACCTCGGGACACTTCGGTACGAGCAGTACTTC. Residues: CSVANLGTLRYEQYF. The chain has TRBV29-1 and TRBJ2-5, with D possibly TRBD1 on 6 matching bases. The end of the DNA fits TRBJ2-7 better, so the J call may be wrong. The length of the CDR3 is 15 residues. Per the germline V gene, CDR1 is SQVTM and CDR2 is ANQGSEA.

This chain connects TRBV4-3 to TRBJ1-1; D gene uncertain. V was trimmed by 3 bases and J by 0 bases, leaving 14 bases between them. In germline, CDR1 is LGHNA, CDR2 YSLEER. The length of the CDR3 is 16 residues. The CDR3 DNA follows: TGCGCCAGCAGCCATGGGCTGGGCGAAATGAACACTGAAGCTTTCTTT. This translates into CASSHGLGEMNTEAFF.

The CDR3 sequence is CAWSVHGTPNEKLFF. The CDR3 bases are TGTGCCTGGAGTGTACACGGGACTCCTAATGAAAAACTGTTTTTT. This sequence joins TRBV30 and TRBJ1-4, with D possibly TRBD1 on 5 matching bases. Germline CDR1 GTSNPN, CDR2 SVGIG (reference sequence). V gave up 0 bases and J gave up 3 bases, with 11 bases separating them. The CDR3 is made up of 15 amino acids.

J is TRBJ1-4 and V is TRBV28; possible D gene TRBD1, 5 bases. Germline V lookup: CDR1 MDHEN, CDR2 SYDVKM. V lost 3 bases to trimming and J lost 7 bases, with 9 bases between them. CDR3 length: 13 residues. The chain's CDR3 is CASSLSRGEKLFF. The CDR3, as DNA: TGTGCCAGCAGTTTGTCTAGGGGTGAAAAACTGTTTTTT.

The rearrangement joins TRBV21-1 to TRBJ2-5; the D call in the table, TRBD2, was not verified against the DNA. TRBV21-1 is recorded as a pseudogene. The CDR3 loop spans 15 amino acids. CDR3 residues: CASSKVRLTLQEQYF. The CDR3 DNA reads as TGTGCCAGCAGCAAAGTGAGACTAACTCTACAAGAGCAGTACTTC.

In DNA, the CDR3 is TGTGCCAGCAGCAGAGGACTGAGCTCTGGAAACACCATATATTTT. Translating it yields CASSRGLSSGNTIYF. The chain uses TRBV5-8 and TRBJ1-3, with no clear D. CDR1 SGHTS and CDR2 YDEGEE come from the germline V gene. CDR3 length: 15 residues. Trimming stripped 4 bases from V and 0 bases from J, with 11 bases between. Variable domain in full (rest from reference TRBV5-8 and TRBJ1-3): EAGVTQSPTHLIKTRGQQATLRCSPISGHTSVYWYQQALGLGLQFLLWYDEGEERNRGNFPPRFSGRQFPNYSSELNVNALELEDSALYLCASSRGLSSGNTIYFGEGSWLTVV.

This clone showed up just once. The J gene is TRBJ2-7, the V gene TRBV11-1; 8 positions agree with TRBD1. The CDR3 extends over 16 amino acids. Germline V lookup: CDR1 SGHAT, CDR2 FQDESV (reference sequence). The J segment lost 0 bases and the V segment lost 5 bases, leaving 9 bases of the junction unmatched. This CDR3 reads CASSRRRTGSSYEQYF. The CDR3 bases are TGTGCCAGCAGCCGACGTCGGACAGGGAGCTCCTACGAGCAGTACTTC.

The CDR3 is CASQLAGGQGEQFF. Written as DNA, the CDR3 is TGTGCCAGCCAACTAGCGGGAGGCCAGGGTGAGCAGTTCTTC. The V and J genes are TRBV6-5 and TRBJ2-1, with 12 nucleotides matching TRBD2. Per germline, CDR1 MNHEY and CDR2 SVGAGI. V dropped 8 bases and J dropped 9; count of bases not matched to a gene: 8. CDR3 length: 14 amino acids.

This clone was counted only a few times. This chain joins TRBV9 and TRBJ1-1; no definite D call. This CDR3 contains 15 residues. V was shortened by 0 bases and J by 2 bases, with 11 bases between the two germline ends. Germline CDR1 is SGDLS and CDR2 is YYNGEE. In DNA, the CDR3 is TGTGCCAGCAGCGTAGTGGAGAGACATAACACTGAAGCTTTCTTT. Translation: CASSVVERHNTEAFF. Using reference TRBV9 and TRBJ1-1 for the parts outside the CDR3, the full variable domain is DSGVTQTPKHLITATGQRVTLRCSPRSGDLSVYWYQQSLDQGLQFLIQYYNGEERAKGNILERFSAQQFPDLHSELNLSSLELGDSALYFCASSVVERHNTEAFFGQGTRLTVV.